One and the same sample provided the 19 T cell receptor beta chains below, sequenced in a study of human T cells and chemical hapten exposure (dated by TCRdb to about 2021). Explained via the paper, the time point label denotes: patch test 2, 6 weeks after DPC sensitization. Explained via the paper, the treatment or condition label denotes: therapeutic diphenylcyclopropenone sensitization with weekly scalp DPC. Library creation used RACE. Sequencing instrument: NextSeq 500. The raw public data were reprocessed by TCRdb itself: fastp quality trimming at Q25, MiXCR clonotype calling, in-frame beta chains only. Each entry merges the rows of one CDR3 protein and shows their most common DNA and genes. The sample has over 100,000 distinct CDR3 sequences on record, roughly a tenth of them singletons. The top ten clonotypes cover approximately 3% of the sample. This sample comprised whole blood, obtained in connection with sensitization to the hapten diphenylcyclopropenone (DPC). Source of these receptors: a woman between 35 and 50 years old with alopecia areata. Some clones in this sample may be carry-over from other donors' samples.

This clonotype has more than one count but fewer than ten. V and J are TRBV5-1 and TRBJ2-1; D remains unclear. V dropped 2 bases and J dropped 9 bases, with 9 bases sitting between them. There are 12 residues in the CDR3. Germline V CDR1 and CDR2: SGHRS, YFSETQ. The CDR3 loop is CASSLTISEQFF. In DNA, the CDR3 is TGCGCCAGCAGCTTAACTATCAGTGAGCAGTTCTTC.

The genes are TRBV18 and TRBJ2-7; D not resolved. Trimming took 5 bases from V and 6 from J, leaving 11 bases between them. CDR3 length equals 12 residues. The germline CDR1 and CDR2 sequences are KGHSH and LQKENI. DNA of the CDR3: TGTGCCAGCTCAGCCGACATCGGCGAGCAGTACTTC. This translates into CASSADIGEQYF.

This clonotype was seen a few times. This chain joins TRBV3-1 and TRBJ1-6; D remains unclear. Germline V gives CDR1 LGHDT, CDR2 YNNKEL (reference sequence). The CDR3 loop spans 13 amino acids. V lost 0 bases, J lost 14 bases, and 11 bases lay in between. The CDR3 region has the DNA TGTGCCAGCAGCCAAGACAGGCCGGGCACCCTCCACTTT. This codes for CASSQDRPGTLHF.

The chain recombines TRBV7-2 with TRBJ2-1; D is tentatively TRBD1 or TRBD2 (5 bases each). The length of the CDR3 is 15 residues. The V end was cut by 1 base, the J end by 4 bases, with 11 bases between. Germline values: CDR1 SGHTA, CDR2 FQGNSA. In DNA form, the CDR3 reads TGTGCCAGCAGCTTAGGAGGGGATCCTTACAATGAGCAGTTCTTC. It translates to CASSLGGDPYNEQFF.

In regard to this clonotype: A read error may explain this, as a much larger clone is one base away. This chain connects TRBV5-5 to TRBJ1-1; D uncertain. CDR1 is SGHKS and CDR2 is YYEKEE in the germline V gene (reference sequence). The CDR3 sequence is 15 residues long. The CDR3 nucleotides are TGTGCCAGCAGCTTGGCGTTAGTGGGGAACACTGAAGTTTTCTTT. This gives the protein CASSLALVGNTEVFF.

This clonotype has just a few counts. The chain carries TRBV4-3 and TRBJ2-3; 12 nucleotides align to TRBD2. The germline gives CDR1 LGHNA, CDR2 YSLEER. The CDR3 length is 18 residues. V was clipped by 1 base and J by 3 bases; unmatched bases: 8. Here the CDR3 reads CASSQGTSGGSGTDTQYF. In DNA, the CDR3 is TGCGCCAGCAGCCAAGGAACTAGCGGGGGGTCAGGTACAGATACGCAGTATTTT.

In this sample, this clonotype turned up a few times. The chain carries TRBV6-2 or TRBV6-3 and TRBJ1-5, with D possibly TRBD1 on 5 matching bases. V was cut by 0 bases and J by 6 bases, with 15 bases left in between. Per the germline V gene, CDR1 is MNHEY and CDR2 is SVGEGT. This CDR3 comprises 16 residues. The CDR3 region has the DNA TGTGCCAGCAGTTACTCGGCGTCGGCAGGGAGTCAGCCCCAGCATTTT. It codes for CASSYSASAGSQPQHF.

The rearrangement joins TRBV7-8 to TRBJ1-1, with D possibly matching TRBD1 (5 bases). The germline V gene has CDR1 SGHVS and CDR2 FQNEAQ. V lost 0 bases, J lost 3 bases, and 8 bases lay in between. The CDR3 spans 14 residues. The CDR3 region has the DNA TGTGCCAGCAGCTTAGCGGGGGTTTACACTGAAGCTTTCTTT. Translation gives CASSLAGVYTEAFF.

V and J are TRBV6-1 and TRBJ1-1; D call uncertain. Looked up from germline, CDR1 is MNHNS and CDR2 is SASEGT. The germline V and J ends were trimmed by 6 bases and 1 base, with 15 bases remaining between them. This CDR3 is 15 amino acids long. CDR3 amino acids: CASRFEERWNTEAFF. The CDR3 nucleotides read TGTGCCAGCAGATTCGAGGAGCGGTGGAACACTGAAGCTTTCTTT.

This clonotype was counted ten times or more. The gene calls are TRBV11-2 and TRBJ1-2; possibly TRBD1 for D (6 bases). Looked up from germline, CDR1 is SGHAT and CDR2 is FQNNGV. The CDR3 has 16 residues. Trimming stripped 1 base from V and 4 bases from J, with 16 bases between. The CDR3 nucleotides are TGTGCCAGCAGCTTAGTTTCGAGGGACACCGGCTATGGCTACACCTTC. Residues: CASSLVSRDTGYGYTF.

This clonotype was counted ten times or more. CDR3 protein: CASSFNYQETQYF. The CDR3 region has the DNA TGTGCCAGCAGCTTTAACTACCAAGAGACCCAGTACTTC. The rearrangement uses TRBV7-8 and TRBJ2-5, with no clear D. This CDR3 spans 13 amino acids. The germline V gene encodes CDR1 SGHVS and CDR2 FQNEAQ. V shed 3 bases and J shed 0 bases, with 5 bases lying between them.

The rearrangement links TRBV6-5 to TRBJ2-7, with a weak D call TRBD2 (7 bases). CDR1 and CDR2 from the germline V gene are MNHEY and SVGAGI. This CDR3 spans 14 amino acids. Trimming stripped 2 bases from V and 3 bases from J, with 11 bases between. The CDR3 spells CASSYRGGFYEQYF. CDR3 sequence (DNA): TGTGCCAGCAGTTACAGGGGGGGTTTCTACGAGCAGTACTTC.

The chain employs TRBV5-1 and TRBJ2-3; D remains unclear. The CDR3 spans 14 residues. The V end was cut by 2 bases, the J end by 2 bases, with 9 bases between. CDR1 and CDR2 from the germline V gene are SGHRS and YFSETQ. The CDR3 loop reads CASSFVGYTDTQYF. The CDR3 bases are TGCGCCAGCAGCTTTGTAGGGTACACAGATACGCAGTATTTT.

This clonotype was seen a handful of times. In DNA form, the CDR3 reads TGTGCCAGTAGTATTCCGGGACAGCGAATTCTCTATGGCTACACCTTC. It encodes CASSIPGQRILYGYTF. The chain employs TRBV19 and TRBJ1-2; 7 bases match TRBD1. Trimming removed 3 bases from V and 4 bases from J; junction bases left unmatched: 11. CDR3 length: 16 amino acids. Germline V gene lookup returns CDR1 LNHDA and CDR2 SQIVND (reference sequence).

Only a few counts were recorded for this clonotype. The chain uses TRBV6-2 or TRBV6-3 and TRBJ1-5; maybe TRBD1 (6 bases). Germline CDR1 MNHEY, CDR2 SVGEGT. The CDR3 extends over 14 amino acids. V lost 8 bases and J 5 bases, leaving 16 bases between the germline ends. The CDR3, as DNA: TGTGCCAGCCGAAGTAACAGGGCCCATCAGCCCCAGCATTTT. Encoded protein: CASRSNRAHQPQHF.

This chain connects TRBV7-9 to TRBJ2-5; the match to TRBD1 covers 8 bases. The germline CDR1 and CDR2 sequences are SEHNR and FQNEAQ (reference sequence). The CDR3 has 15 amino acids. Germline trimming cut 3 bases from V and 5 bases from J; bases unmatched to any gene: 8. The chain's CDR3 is CASSFFQGAVETQYF. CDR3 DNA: TGTGCCAGCAGCTTTTTCCAGGGGGCCGTTGAGACCCAGTACTTC.

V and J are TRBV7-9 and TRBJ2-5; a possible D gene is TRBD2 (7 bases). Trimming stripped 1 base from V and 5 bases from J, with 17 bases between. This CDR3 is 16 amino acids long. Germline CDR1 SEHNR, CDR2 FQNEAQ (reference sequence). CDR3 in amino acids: CASSLVGAGAWETQYF. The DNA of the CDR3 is TGTGCCAGCAGCTTAGTAGGTGCGGGGGCCTGGGAGACCCAGTACTTC. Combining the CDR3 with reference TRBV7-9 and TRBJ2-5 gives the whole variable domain DTGVSQNPRHKITKRGQNVTFRCDPISEHNRLYWYRQTLGQGPEFLTYFQNEAQLEKSRLLSDRFSAERPKGSFSTLEIQRTEQGDSAMYLCASSLVGAGAWETQYFGPGTRLLVL.

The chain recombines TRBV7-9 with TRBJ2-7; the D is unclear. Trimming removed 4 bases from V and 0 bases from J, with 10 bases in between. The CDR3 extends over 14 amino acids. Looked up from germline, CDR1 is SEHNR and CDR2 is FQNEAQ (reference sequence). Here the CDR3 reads CASSSPRDSYEQYF. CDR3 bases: TGTGCCAGCAGCTCCCCGCGAGACTCCTACGAGCAGTACTTC.

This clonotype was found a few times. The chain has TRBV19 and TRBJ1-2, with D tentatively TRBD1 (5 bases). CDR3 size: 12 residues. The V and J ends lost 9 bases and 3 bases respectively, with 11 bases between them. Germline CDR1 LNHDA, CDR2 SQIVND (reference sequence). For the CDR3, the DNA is TGTGCCAGCAGAGGGGACTACTATGGCTACACCTTC. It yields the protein CASRGDYYGYTF.